This entry features one T cell receptor beta chain sequence. No cognate antigen has been identified for it. The record has no base qualities; no much larger clone is one base away. The library was built by means of PCR. The sample was run on an Illumina HiSeq 2500. To reduce PCR and sequencing biases, unique molecular identifiers were built into the TCR beta cDNA libraries. Per 1 to 10 million input T cells, some 500,000 cDNA molecules were obtained, such that each molecule approximated one T cell. The patient libraries were prepared and sequenced using the same protocol as the earlier healthy control dataset. Samples belonging to the same batch were prepared together, multiplexed and sequenced on a shared HiSeq lane. Per the original workflow: MIGEC was used to process the raw barcoded reads, and molecular identifier groups with only a single read were discarded before consensus assembly and CDR3 extraction. Clonotype tables were post-analysed with VDJtools, normalizing diversity by down-sampling all datasets to the smallest sample size. Repertoire overlap clustering matched CDR3 amino acid but not nucleotide sequences to correct batch-related cross-sample contamination. TCRdb trimmed public reads at Q25 via fastp, called clones via MiXCR and kept in-frame beta chains. Each entry is one CDR3 protein sequence, shown with its most common DNA and genes. For this entry, the V and J calls and clone size follow TCRdb and not the study's own pipeline. Present in this sample are approximately 690,000 distinct CDR3 sequences, roughly three fifths of which were seen just once. In total, the top ten clones hold about 11% of the sample.

CDR1 and CDR2 (SGDLS, YYNGEE) derive from the germline V gene. The CDR3 goes from the cysteine to the phenylalanine over 14 residues. Only the CDR3 DNA is retained, 42 bases long and in frame from the first base. The data were taken from a study of post-analysis software for immune sequencing data (dated by TCRdb to between 2014 and 2016). Regarding the study in general: Recorded disease courses included relapsing-remitting, secondary progressive and progressive-relapsing multiple sclerosis, with some patients lacking subtype annotation. A subset of samples was prepared in parallel using single-end sample barcoding, then pooled and co-amplified after Illumina adapter ligation. Patient repertoires were compared against about a dozen previously published healthy control repertoires from donors aged roughly 6 to 28 years. What the research found in general, with its limitations: The multiple sclerosis patient group was slightly younger than the control group. Direct clustering with F measure showed strong co-clustering of samples prepared in the same batch, prompting a batch-effect correction. Significantly lower normalized Chao1 diversity was found in multiple sclerosis patients than in controls, suggesting substantial peripheral T-cell clonal expansion. Patients showed significantly higher frequencies than controls for about 5 TRBV segments, among them TRBV5-6, TRBV5-1 and TRBV20-1.

TCR beta repertoires were profiled from peripheral blood of about a dozen young patients with multiple sclerosis to demonstrate the VDJtools post-analysis software. The multiple sclerosis patients were children and adolescents ranging in age from 6 to 15 years. The chain joins TRBV9 to TRBJ2-7, with a tentative D call of TRBD1 or TRBD2, each matching 5 bases. The end of the DNA fits TRBJ2-5 better, so the J call may be wrong. The clonotype was recovered from a girl aged 2 to 10 with multiple sclerosis. The sequenced material came from blood. The CDR3 protein is CASSVAGEGETQYF. The bases read TGTGCCAGCAGCGTAGCCGGAGAGGGGGAGACCCAGTACTTC.